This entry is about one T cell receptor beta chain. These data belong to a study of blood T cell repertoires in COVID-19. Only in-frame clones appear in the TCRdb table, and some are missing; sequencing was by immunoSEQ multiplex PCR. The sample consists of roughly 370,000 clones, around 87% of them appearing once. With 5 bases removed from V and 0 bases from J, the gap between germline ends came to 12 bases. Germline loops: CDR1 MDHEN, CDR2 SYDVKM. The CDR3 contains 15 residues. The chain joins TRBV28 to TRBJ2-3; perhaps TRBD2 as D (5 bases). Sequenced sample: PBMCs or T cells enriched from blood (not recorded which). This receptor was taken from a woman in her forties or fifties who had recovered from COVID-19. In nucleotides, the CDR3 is TGTGCCAGCAGTGATCTAGCAACTAGCACAGATACGCAGTATTTT. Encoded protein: CASSDLATSTDTQYF.